This is a list of T cell receptor beta chains from one sample in a study of T cell responses to AZD1222 COVID-19 vaccine. Generated by immunoSEQ multiplex PCR, the TCRdb table keeps only in-frame clones and is missing some. The sample yields over 150,000 clones, around nine tenths seen once. This sample comprised peripheral blood, obtained on day 0 of AZD1222 vaccination. The receptors stem from an adult in good health. Both conserved end residues are part of each CDR3. Fields, in order: clone size, J gene, V gene, D gene, CDR3 DNA, CDR3 protein. A D gene is named only where the DNA matches it firmly. Size is stated for part of the rows, as once, few or many counts, or as a class when the clone is expanded.

size: few
J: TRBJ2-7
V: TRBV7-2
D: .
DNA: TGTGCCAGCAGCTTAGGGGGTCAGCCCTACGAGCAGTACTTC
CDR3: CASSLGGQPYEQYF

size: .
J: TRBJ1-1
V: TRBV18
D: .
DNA: TGTGCCAGCTCACCAGGCAGGGGATGGGCTGAAGCTTTCTTT
CDR3: CASSPGRGWAEAFF

size: .
J: TRBJ1-2
V: TRBV28
D: .
DNA: TGTGCCAGCAGTTTAGGTGGAGGGGTACGGTATGGCTACACCTTC
CDR3: CASSLGGGVRYGYTF

size: .
J: TRBJ2-5
V: TRBV25-1
D: TRBD2
DNA: TGTGCCACCCAGCTAGCGGTGCGAGAGACCCAGTACTTC
CDR3: CATQLAVRETQYF

size: .
J: TRBJ2-1
V: TRBV7-9
D: .
DNA: TGTGCCAGCAGCTTATTAGTAAATGAGCAGTTCTTC
CDR3: CASSLLVNEQFF

size: once
J: TRBJ1-1
V: TRBV6-5
D: TRBD1
DNA: TGTGCCAGCACCCGATGGGGACAGGAAGAAGCTTTCTTT
CDR3: CASTRWGQEEAFF

size: .
J: TRBJ2-1
V: TRBV24-1
D: .
DNA: TGTGCCACCAGTGATTTTCGTTTAAACAATGAGCAGTTCTTC
CDR3: CATSDFRLNNEQFF

size: .
J: TRBJ1-3
V: TRBV6-5
D: .
DNA: TGTGCCAGCAGTTACCGGGGCAGCTCTGGAAACACCATATATTTT
CDR3: CASSYRGSSGNTIYF

size: few
J: TRBJ1-1
V: TRBV5-4
D: .
DNA: TGTGCCAGCAGCTTCCGGGGTTTCACTGAAGCTTTCTTT
CDR3: CASSFRGFTEAFF

size: .
J: TRBJ1-1
V: TRBV6-5
D: TRBD1
DNA: TGTGCCAGCAGCGGGACAGCGGACACTGAAGCTTTCTTT
CDR3: CASSGTADTEAFF

size: .
J: TRBJ1-1
V: TRBV6-2/TRBV6-3
D: .
DNA: TGTGCCAGCAGTTACGAACGGGGGGCTCGGACTGAAGCTTTCTTT
CDR3: CASSYERGARTEAFF

size: .
J: TRBJ2-1
V: TRBV28
D: .
DNA: TGTGCCAGCAGTCTCGGGGCCGGGAATGAGCAGTTCTTC
CDR3: CASSLGAGNEQFF

size: .
J: TRBJ1-4
V: TRBV7-9
D: .
DNA: TGTGCCAGCAGCTTGACAGGTTCAACTAATGAAAAACTGTTTTTT
CDR3: CASSLTGSTNEKLFF

size: once
J: TRBJ2-2
V: TRBV6-5
D: .
DNA: TGTGCCACCGACAAGTGGGAGCTGTTTTTT
CDR3: CATDKWELFF

size: few
J: TRBJ1-2
V: TRBV20-1
D: .
DNA: TGCAGTGCTAGTCCGGTGGGTGTAGGGTATGGCTACACCTTC
CDR3: CSASPVGVGYGYTF

size: .
J: TRBJ2-1
V: TRBV5-4
D: TRBD2
DNA: TGTGCCAGCAGCTTTAGCGGGAGGTCTTACAATGAGCAGTTCTTC
CDR3: CASSFSGRSYNEQFF

size: once
J: TRBJ2-2
V: TRBV28
D: .
DNA: TGTGCCAGCAGTCAGTTAGGGGAGCTGTTTTTT
CDR3: CASSQLGELFF

size: .
J: TRBJ1-6
V: TRBV3-1/TRBV3-2
D: TRBD1
DNA: TGTGCCAGCAGCCCACGGGACAGCTATTCACCCCTCCACTTT
CDR3: CASSPRDSYSPLHF